This T cell receptor beta chain was identified during a study of blood T cell repertoires in COVID-19. The CDR3 is 13 amino acids. V lost 4 bases and J 5 bases, leaving 12 bases between the germline ends. CDR1 and CDR2 from the germline V gene are GTSNPN and SVGIG (reference sequence). Original data processing: By means of reference gene primer amplification, nucleated cell counts were estimated. Clones were sequenced by immunoSEQ multiplex PCR, and TCRdb holds only the in-frame ones, with some missing. V and J calls plus clone size are reproduced from that table; the DNA served to infer D and trimming. The sample records roughly 80,000 clones, approximately 80% being singletons.

The receptor was derived from a man in his fifties or sixties with acute or convalescent COVID-19. This chain links TRBV30 with TRBJ1-5, with D maybe TRBD1 (5 bases). Sequences were obtained from peripheral blood. The CDR3 loop is CAWNSQGYQPQHF. The CDR3, as DNA: TGTGCCTGGAATAGTCAGGGCTATCAGCCCCAGCATTTT.